This TCR beta chain came from a study of a mutant IDH1 vaccine in newly diagnosed glioma. Study-level background: Treated patients, averaging approximately 40 years, were approximately 60% male and around 40% female. The earlier regimen, radiotherapy, temozolomide, or both, was most often both.

The method was immunoSEQ multiplex PCR; TCRdb's version includes in-frame clones alone and lacks a portion of them. The sample lists tens of thousands of clones, approximately 91% occurring once. The CDR3 length is 16 residues. Germline CDR1 and CDR2: SGHVS and FQNEAQ. V lost 4 bases and J 1 base, leaving 14 bases between the germline ends. Time point here: week 5, during vaccination. Every single dose of the vaccine, 300 ug of mutant IDH1 20-mer peptide, came with topical imiquimod. Study conclusions and caveats: Pseudoprogression apparently tracked independently of changes in top peripheral T cell clonotypes. Altogether, around 93% of patients exhibited vaccine-induced immune responses.

Remarks on this clone: The antigen remains unidentified.

The chain combines TRBV7-8 with TRBJ1-5, with D possibly being TRBD1 (5 bases). The material sequenced was PBMCs, taken from a glioma patient whose treatment included an IDH1 peptide vaccine. The sequence derives from a man between 50 and 59 years old with glioma. CDR3 loop: CASSSPGPQSNQPQHF. The CDR3 DNA reads as TGTGCCAGCAGCTCTCCGGGACCGCAAAGCAATCAGCCCCAGCATTTT.